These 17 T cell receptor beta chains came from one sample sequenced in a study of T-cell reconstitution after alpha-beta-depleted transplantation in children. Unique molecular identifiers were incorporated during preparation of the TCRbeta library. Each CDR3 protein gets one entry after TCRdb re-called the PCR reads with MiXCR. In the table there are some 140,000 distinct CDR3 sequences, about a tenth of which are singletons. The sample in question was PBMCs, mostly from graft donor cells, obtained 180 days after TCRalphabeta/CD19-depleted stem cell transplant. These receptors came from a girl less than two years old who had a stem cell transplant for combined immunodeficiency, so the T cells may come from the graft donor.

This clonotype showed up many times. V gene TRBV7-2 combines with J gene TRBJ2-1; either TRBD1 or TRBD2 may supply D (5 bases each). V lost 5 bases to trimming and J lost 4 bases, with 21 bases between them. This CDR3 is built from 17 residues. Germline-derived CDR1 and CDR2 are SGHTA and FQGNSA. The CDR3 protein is CASSPLDGVRVYNEQFF. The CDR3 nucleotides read TGTGCCAGCAGCCCCCTTGACGGGGTCAGGGTATACAATGAGCAGTTCTTC. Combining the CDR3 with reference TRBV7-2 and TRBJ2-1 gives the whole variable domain GAGVSQSPSNKVTEKGKDVELRCDPISGHTALYWYRQSLGQGLEFLIYFQGNSAPDKSGLPSDRFSAERTGGSVSTLTIQRTQQEDSAVYLCASSPLDGVRVYNEQFFGPGTRLTVL.

The CDR3 nucleotides read TGTGCCAGCAGCGTTGGGACGGCATACTACGAGCAGTACTTC. Residues: CASSVGTAYYEQYF. The chain has TRBV5-6 and TRBJ2-7; D tentatively reads TRBD1 or TRBD2 (5 bases each). V was trimmed by 4 bases and J by 3 bases, leaving 14 bases between them. The CDR3 runs 14 residues. CDR1 and CDR2 from the germline V gene are SGHDT and YYEEEE.

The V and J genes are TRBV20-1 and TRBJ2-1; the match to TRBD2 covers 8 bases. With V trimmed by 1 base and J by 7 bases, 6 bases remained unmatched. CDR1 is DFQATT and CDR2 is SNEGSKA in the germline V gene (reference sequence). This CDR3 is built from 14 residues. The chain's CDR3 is CSARAGLVVNEQFF. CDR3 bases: TGCAGTGCTAGAGCGGGACTAGTAGTAAATGAGCAGTTCTTC.

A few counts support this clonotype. The CDR3 nucleotides read TGTGCCAGCACCCCCGCACGGACACACAACACCGGGGAGCTGTTTTTT. This encodes CASTPARTHNTGELFF. The genes are TRBV27 and TRBJ2-2; TRBD1 is a possible D gene (5 bases). Trimming removed 7 bases from V and 2 bases from J, with 17 bases in between. Germline V gene data show CDR1 as MNHEY and CDR2 as SMNVEV (reference sequence). The CDR3 is made up of 16 amino acids.

DNA of the CDR3: TGCGCCAGCAGCTTGGCCATGGCAGGGGAGCTGTTTTTT. Protein sequence: CASSLAMAGELFF. The rearrangement joins TRBV5-1 to TRBJ2-2, with D hard to call. Germline V CDR1 and CDR2: SGHRS, YFSETQ. There are 13 residues in the CDR3. V gave up 0 bases and J gave up 8 bases, with 8 bases separating them. Filled out from reference TRBV5-1 and TRBJ2-2, the complete variable domain reads KAGVTQTPRYLIKTRGQQVTLSCSPISGHRSVSWYQQTPGQGLQFLFEYFSETQRNKGNFPGRFSGRQFSNSRSEMNVSTLELGDSALYLCASSLAMAGELFFGEGSRLTVL.

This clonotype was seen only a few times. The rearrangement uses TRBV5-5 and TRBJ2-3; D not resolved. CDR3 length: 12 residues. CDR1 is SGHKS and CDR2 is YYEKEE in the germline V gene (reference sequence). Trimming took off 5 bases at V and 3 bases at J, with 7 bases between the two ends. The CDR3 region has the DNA TGTGCCAGCAGGGTCTCAACAGATACGCAGTATTTT. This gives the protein CASRVSTDTQYF.

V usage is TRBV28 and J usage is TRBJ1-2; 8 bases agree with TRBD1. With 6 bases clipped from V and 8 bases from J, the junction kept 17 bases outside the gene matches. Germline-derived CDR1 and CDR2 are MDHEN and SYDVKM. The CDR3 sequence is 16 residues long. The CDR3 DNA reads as TGTGCCAGCAGCCCTTTTATATCAGGGGGCCCTGGGGGCTACACCTTC. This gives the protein CASSPFISGGPGGYTF.

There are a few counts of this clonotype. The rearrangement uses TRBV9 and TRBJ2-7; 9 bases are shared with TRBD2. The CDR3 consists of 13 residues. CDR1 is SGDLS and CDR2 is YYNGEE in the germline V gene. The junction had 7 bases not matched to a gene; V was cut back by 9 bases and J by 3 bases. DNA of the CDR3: TGTGCCACCTCCCCAGCGGGGGGCTACGAGCAGTACTTC. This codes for CATSPAGGYEQYF.

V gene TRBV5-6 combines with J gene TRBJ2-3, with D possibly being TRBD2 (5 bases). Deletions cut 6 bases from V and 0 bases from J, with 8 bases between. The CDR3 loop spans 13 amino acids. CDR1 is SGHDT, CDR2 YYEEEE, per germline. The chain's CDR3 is CASKPGSTDTQYF. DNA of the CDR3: TGTGCCAGCAAACCGGGGAGCACAGATACGCAGTATTTT.

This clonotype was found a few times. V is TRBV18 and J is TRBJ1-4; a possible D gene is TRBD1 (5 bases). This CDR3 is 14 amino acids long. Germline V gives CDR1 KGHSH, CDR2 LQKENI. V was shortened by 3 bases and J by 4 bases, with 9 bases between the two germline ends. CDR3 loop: CASSPSGRNEKLFF. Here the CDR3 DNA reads TGTGCCAGCTCACCCTCGGGACGTAATGAAAAACTGTTTTTT.

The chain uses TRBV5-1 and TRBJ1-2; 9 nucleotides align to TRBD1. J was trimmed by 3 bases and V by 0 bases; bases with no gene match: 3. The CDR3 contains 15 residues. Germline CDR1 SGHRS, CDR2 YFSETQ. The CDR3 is CASSLEWTGDYGYTF. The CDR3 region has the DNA TGCGCCAGCAGCTTGGAGTGGACAGGGGACTATGGCTACACCTTC. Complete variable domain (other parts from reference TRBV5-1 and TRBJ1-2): KAGVTQTPRYLIKTRGQQVTLSCSPISGHRSVSWYQQTPGQGLQFLFEYFSETQRNKGNFPGRFSGRQFSNSRSEMNVSTLELGDSALYLCASSLEWTGDYGYTFGSGTRLTVV.

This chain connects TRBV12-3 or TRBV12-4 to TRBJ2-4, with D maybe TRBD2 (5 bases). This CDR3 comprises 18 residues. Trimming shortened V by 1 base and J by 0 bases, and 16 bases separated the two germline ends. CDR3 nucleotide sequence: TGTGCCAGCAGTTTAGAGGACTTACATATCCTAGCCAAAAACATTCAGTACTTC. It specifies CASSLEDLHILAKNIQYF.

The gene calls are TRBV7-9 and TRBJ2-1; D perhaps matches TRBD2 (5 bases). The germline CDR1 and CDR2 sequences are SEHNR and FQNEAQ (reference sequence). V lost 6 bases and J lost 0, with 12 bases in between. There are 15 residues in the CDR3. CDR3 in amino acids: CASRLARSSYNEQFF. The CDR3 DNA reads TGTGCCAGCAGGCTAGCCCGTAGCTCCTACAATGAGCAGTTCTTC.

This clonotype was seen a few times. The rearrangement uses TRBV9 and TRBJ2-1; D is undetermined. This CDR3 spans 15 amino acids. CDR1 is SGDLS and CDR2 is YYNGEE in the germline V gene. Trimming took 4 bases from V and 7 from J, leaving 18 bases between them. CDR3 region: CASSPPWTTLNEQFF. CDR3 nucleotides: TGTGCCAGCAGCCCCCCGTGGACCACCTTGAATGAGCAGTTCTTC.

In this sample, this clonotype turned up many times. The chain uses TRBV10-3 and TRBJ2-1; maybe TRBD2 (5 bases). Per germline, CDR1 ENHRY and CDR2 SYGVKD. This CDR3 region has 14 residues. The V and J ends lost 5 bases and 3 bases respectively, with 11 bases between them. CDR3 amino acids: CAISSSGYYNEQFF. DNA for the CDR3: TGTGCCATCAGTTCCAGCGGTTACTACAATGAGCAGTTCTTC.

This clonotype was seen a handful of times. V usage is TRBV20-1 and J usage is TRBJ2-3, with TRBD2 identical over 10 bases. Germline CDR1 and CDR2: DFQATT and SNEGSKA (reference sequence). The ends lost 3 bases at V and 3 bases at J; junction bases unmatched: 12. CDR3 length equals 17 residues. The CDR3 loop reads CSASLASGGVTTDTQYF. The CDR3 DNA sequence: TGCAGTGCTAGTTTGGCTAGCGGGGGCGTAACGACAGATACGCAGTATTTT.

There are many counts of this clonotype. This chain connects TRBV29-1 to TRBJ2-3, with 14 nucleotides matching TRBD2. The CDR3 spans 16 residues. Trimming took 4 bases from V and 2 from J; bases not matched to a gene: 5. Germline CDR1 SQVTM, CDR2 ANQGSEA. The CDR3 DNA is TGCAGCGTTGGAGGGACTAGCGGGGGAAACACAGATACGCAGTATTTT. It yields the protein CSVGGTSGGNTDTQYF.